Each of the 23 T cell receptor beta chains below was sequenced from the same sample in a study of shared clonotypes between healthy human individuals. Generated by immunoSEQ multiplex PCR, the TCRdb table keeps only in-frame clones and is missing some. The table has some 1,900,000 clones, about 94% seen once. CD45RO-negative cells were positively selected for CCR7, leaving out terminally differentiated effector memory CD45RA+ cells. Sequenced: naive CD8+ T cells sorted from blood. Receptors originate from a man between 18 and 35 years old in good health.

The chain uses TRBV18 and TRBJ2-5; maybe TRBD2 (5 bases). V dropped 0 bases and J dropped 5 bases, with 16 bases sitting between them. The CDR3 is 16 amino acids. Germline V gene data show CDR1 as KGHSH and CDR2 as LQKENI. CDR3 sequence reads: CASSPPKGVARETQYF. The CDR3 DNA follows: TGTGCCAGCTCACCACCGAAGGGAGTAGCGAGGGAGACCCAGTACTTC.

V is TRBV5-8 and J is TRBJ2-7; D is uncertain. Germline values: CDR1 SGHTS, CDR2 YDEGEE. Trimming took 4 bases from V and 5 from J, leaving 4 bases between them. The CDR3 consists of 10 residues. The CDR3 loop is CASSSHEQYF. In DNA, the CDR3 is TGTGCCAGCAGCAGTCACGAGCAGTACTTC.

The J gene is TRBJ2-1, the V gene TRBV19; no clear D. CDR3 size: 15 residues. Trimming took 6 bases from V and 0 from J, leaving 12 bases between them. Germline loops: CDR1 LNHDA, CDR2 SQIVND (reference sequence). The DNA of the CDR3 is TGTGCCAGTAGCGAACGGATCAGCTCCTACAATGAGCAGTTCTTC. As protein: CASSERISSYNEQFF.

V gene TRBV19 combines with J gene TRBJ1-4, with D maybe TRBD1 (5 bases). The germline V and J ends were trimmed by 7 bases and 6 bases, with 18 bases remaining between them. The CDR3 is 15 amino acids. Germline V gene lookup returns CDR1 LNHDA and CDR2 SQIVND (reference sequence). This CDR3 reads CASMGLYDRHEKLFF. For the CDR3, the DNA is TGTGCCAGTATGGGGCTATATGACAGACATGAAAAACTGTTTTTT.

This clone came up once. The chain combines TRBV5-1 with TRBJ2-7; D is possibly TRBD1 or TRBD2 (5 bases each). Germline CDR1 is SGHRS and CDR2 is YFSETQ. This CDR3 is built from 13 residues. V was pared by 4 bases and J by 5 bases, with 13 bases between. The CDR3 sequence: CASSPGTRDEQYF. Written as DNA, the CDR3 is TGCGCCAGCAGCCCCGGGACCAGGGACGAGCAGTACTTC.

The chain is built from TRBV27 and TRBJ2-7; weak D call: TRBD2 (5 bases). The germline V gene encodes CDR1 MNHEY and CDR2 SMNVEV (reference sequence). The CDR3 spans 12 residues. The V gene lost 8 bases and the J gene lost 3 bases, with 11 bases spanning the gap. CDR3 sequence reads: CASGPGNYEQYF. The CDR3 nucleotides read TGTGCCAGCGGCCCGGGAAACTACGAGCAGTACTTC.

The chain combines TRBV14 with TRBJ1-1; D is unresolved. This CDR3 has 13 residues. From germline, CDR1 is SGHDN and CDR2 FVKESK. Trimming pared 3 bases from V and 3 bases from J, leaving 8 bases between. The CDR3 coding sequence is TGTGCCAGCAGCCACTCGGTTGACACTGAAGCTTTCTTT. Amino acids: CASSHSVDTEAFF.

Only one count was recorded for this clone. The V call is TRBV6-5, the J call TRBJ2-1, with a tentative D call TRBD2 (7 bases). Germline V gene sequence: CDR1 MNHEY, CDR2 SVGAGI. Trimming left V 3 bases short and J 6 bases short, with 15 bases between. This CDR3 is built from 15 residues. The CDR3, as DNA: TGTGCCAGCAGTTATGGGGGGGCGGAAGGCAATGAGCAGTTCTTC. Encoded protein: CASSYGGAEGNEQFF.

V and J are TRBV4-1 and TRBJ1-5; D is perhaps TRBD1 (6 bases). The V and J ends lost 3 bases and 3 bases respectively, with 9 bases between them. CDR3 length: 14 amino acids. Germline-derived CDR1 and CDR2 are MGHRA and YSYEKL. The CDR3 DNA sequence: TGCGCCAGCAGCCAGGGGGCCAACAATCAGCCCCAGCATTTT. Its protein product is CASSQGANNQPQHF.

The rearrangement joins TRBV10-1 to TRBJ2-7; 8 positions agree with TRBD1. Germline V gene sequence: CDR1 WNHNN, CDR2 SYGVQD (reference sequence). V lost 4 bases, J lost 3 bases, and 11 bases stayed unmatched. This CDR3 has 16 residues. The CDR3 DNA is TGCGCCAGCAGTGGCATCGGGACAGGCGGTCTCTACGAGCAGTACTTC. Translated, it gives CASSGIGTGGLYEQYF.

The chain joins TRBV19 to TRBJ1-5; D is undetermined. Germline-derived CDR1 and CDR2 are LNHDA and SQIVND (reference sequence). The CDR3 contains 17 residues. The V gene lost 3 bases and the J gene lost 0 bases, with 15 bases spanning the gap. This chain's CDR3 is CASSISPHLFSNQPQHF. The CDR3 DNA reads TGTGCCAGTAGTATTTCCCCCCATCTTTTTAGCAATCAGCCCCAGCATTTT.

This chain joins TRBV5-4 and TRBJ2-5, with 7 bases fitting TRBD2. Unmatched junction bases numbered 5, after V lost 2 bases and J lost 4 bases. This CDR3 spans 14 amino acids. Germline lookup yields CDR1 SGHNT and CDR2 YYREEE (reference sequence). This chain's CDR3 is CASSFGGGIETQYF. DNA of the CDR3: TGTGCCAGCAGCTTTGGGGGAGGGATAGAGACCCAGTACTTC.

This chain links TRBV25-1 with TRBJ2-7, with no clear D. The germline V gene encodes CDR1 MGHDK and CDR2 SYGVNS. The CDR3 has 11 amino acids. Deletions cut 5 bases from V and 6 bases from J, with 8 bases between. This chain's CDR3 is CASSTTAEQYF. The CDR3 DNA sequence: TGTGCCAGCAGTACAACAGCCGAGCAGTACTTC.

This clone was seen once. The same CDR3 arises from other DNA sequences in this sample as well. The V call is TRBV20-1, the J call TRBJ1-1; no reliable D call. Germline CDR1 reads DFQATT; CDR2 reads SNEGSKA (reference sequence). Trimming took off 6 bases at V and 1 base at J, with 6 bases between the two ends. The CDR3 sequence is 11 residues long. CDR3 sequence reads: CSATENTEAFF. CDR3 in DNA: TGCAGTGCCACAGAGAACACTGAAGCTTTCTTT.

The CDR3 is CASSYFQGLHTDTQYF. CDR3 nucleotides: TGTGCCAGCAGTTACTTCCAGGGGCTCCACACAGATACGCAGTATTTT. The V call is TRBV6-5, the J call TRBJ2-3; D perhaps matches TRBD1 (6 bases). Deletions cut 1 base from V and 2 bases from J, with 13 bases between. The length of the CDR3 is 16 residues. Germline V gives CDR1 MNHEY, CDR2 SVGAGI.

This chain uses TRBV18 with TRBJ2-1; possible D gene TRBD2, 6 bases. Germline lookup yields CDR1 KGHSH and CDR2 LQKENI. CDR3 size: 12 residues. Trimming shortened V by 3 bases and J by 10 bases, and 10 bases separated the two germline ends. The CDR3 region is CASSPEDYEQFF. The CDR3, as DNA: TGTGCCAGCTCACCCGAGGACTACGAGCAGTTCTTC. The variable domain in full, completed from reference TRBV18 and TRBJ2-1, reads NAGVMQNPRHLVRRRGQEARLRCSPMKGHSHVYWYRQLPEEGLKFMVYLQKENIIDESGMPKERFSAEFPKEGPSILRIQQVVRGDSAAYFCASSPEDYEQFFGPGTRLTVL.

This clone occurred once. Other DNA sequences in this specimen translate into the identical CDR3. The chain has TRBV28 and TRBJ1-6; 8 positions match TRBD1. Germline V CDR1 and CDR2: MDHEN, SYDVKM. V dropped 3 bases and J dropped 6; count of bases not matched to a gene: 1. The CDR3 loop spans 14 amino acids. The CDR3 coding sequence is TGTGCCAGCAGTTTCGGACAGGGTAATTCACCCCTCCACTTT. Its translation is CASSFGQGNSPLHF.

The V and J genes are TRBV18 and TRBJ1-2, with TRBD1 as a possible D gene (5 bases). V lost 2 bases and J 6 bases, leaving 22 bases between the germline ends. Germline loops: CDR1 KGHSH, CDR2 LQKENI. The CDR3 has 17 residues. The CDR3 DNA is TGTGCCAGCTCACCAAGTGGCGACAGTAGGATTGGGGATGGCTACACCTTC. Its translation: CASSPSGDSRIGDGYTF.

This rearrangement joins TRBV11-2 to TRBJ2-3; 8 bases are shared with TRBD2. CDR1 SGHAT and CDR2 FQNNGV come from the germline V gene. With 5 bases clipped from V and 6 bases from J, the junction kept 16 bases outside the gene matches. CDR3 length: 17 amino acids. For the CDR3, the DNA is TGTGCCAGCAGCCAAGAATTCGGGACTAGAGTTTCGGATACGCAGTATTTT. It encodes CASSQEFGTRVSDTQYF.

The chain is built from TRBV4-1 and TRBJ2-3; TRBD2 agrees at 8 bases. The CDR3 extends over 15 amino acids. Trimming cost V 3 bases and J 6 bases; bases outside gene matches: 8. CDR1 is MGHRA, CDR2 YSYEKL, per germline. This CDR3 is CASSQTISGGDTQYF. CDR3 in DNA: TGCGCCAGCAGCCAGACAATAAGCGGGGGTGATACGCAGTATTTT.

The chain joins TRBV5-6 to TRBJ2-7; 8 nucleotides line up with TRBD1. CDR1 SGHDT and CDR2 YYEEEE come from the germline V gene. V shed 3 bases and J 6 bases; nucleotides not matched to a gene: 8. The length of the CDR3 is 14 residues. CDR3 in DNA: TGTGCCAGCAGCTACCGGGACAGGCTCACCGAGCAGTACTTC. Residues: CASSYRDRLTEQYF.

The chain employs TRBV30 and TRBJ1-1, with D unclear. V lost 2 bases and J lost 1, with 11 bases in between. This CDR3 comprises 14 residues. The germline CDR1 and CDR2 sequences are GTSNPN and SVGIG (reference sequence). The CDR3 nucleotides read TGTGCCTGGAGTTTGGGGTGGGGGAACACTGAAGCTTTCTTT. Residues: CAWSLGWGNTEAFF.

The chain joins TRBV2 to TRBJ2-4, with D unclear. Deletions cut 10 bases from V and 8 bases from J, with 18 bases between. Germline CDR1 and CDR2: SNHLY and FYNNEI. The CDR3 spans 13 residues. The DNA for the CDR3 is TGTGCCACCAAGTCCGGCGGTGTGGACATTCAGTACTTC. Its protein product is CATKSGGVDIQYF.